Below, 14 T cell receptor beta chains from the same sample are listed, as sequenced in a study of identical twins. TCRdb re-called the 5' RACE reads through MiXCR, storing one row per CDR3 protein. The sample records around 670,000 distinct CDR3 sequences, around 6% being singletons. The sequencing sample was made of naive T cells sorted from blood. The receptors derive from a man aged 18 to 35 in good health.

This clonotype came up many times. V and J are TRBV7-9 and TRBJ2-2, with 9 nucleotides matching TRBD1. The length of the CDR3 is 15 residues. Germline V gives CDR1 SEHNR, CDR2 FQNEAQ (reference sequence). V lost 4 bases and J lost 2; bases outside the gene matches: 2. CDR3 protein: CASSSTGGNTGELFF. The DNA of the CDR3 is TGTGCCAGCAGCTCAACAGGGGGCAACACCGGGGAGCTGTTTTTT.

The chain couples TRBV30 to TRBJ2-7; 7 nucleotides align to TRBD1. The V gene end was trimmed by 3 bases and the J gene end by 2 bases; junction bases not matched to a gene: 10. The CDR3 is 15 amino acids. Germline V gene lookup returns CDR1 GTSNPN and CDR2 SVGIG (reference sequence). CDR3 in DNA: TGTGCCTGGAGCCCTCCGGCAGGGGGAACCTACGAGCAGTACTTC. It encodes CAWSPPAGGTYEQYF.

This clonotype came up many times. V and J are TRBV11-2 and TRBJ2-4; D possibly corresponds to TRBD2 (5 bases). The CDR3 is 14 residues long. V was cut by 0 bases and J by 9 bases, with 12 bases left in between. The V gene's germline CDR1 is SGHAT and CDR2 FQNNGV. The CDR3 loop is CASSLDIAGVIQYF. CDR3 nucleotides: TGTGCCAGCAGCTTAGATATCGCCGGGGTCATTCAGTACTTC.

The chain couples TRBV29-1 to TRBJ2-3, with TRBD2 as a possible D gene (6 bases). V was trimmed by 5 bases and J by 1 base, leaving 10 bases between them. The germline gives CDR1 SQVTM, CDR2 ANQGSEA. CDR3 length: 13 amino acids. This CDR3 is CSVRGGGTDTQYF. The DNA of the CDR3 is TGCAGCGTTCGGGGAGGCGGCACAGATACGCAGTATTTT.

Only one count was recorded for this clonotype. Since no conserved phenylalanine or tryptophan closes the CDR3, a read error is the likely cause. The genes are TRBV12-3 or TRBV12-4 and TRBJ1-2; TRBD1 is a possible D gene (5 bases). The CDR3 is 15 amino acids. Trimming pared 6 bases from V and 3 bases from J, leaving 17 bases between. CDR3 region: CASSPGEGIDYGYTY. The DNA for the CDR3 is TGTGCCAGCAGCCCCGGGGAGGGGATCGACTATGGCTACACCTAC.

The chain links TRBV4-1 to TRBJ2-1; the match to TRBD2 covers 14 bases. This CDR3 is 15 amino acids long. The germline V gene has CDR1 MGHRA and CDR2 YSYEKL. The V segment lost 4 bases and the J segment 15 bases; nucleotides outside the gene matches: 11. The CDR3 region is CASSPEGLAGAGLFF. DNA for the CDR3: TGCGCCAGCAGCCCTGAGGGACTAGCGGGAGCAGGACTGTTCTTC.

This clonotype was seen more than once but under ten times. This chain uses TRBV12-3 or TRBV12-4 with TRBJ2-5, with 9 bases aligning to TRBD2. V lost 7 bases and J lost 11; bases outside the gene matches: 20. The CDR3 spans 16 residues. CDR3 protein: CASTLGLAGGPWYQYF. CDR3 in DNA: TGTGCCAGCACCCTCGGGTTGGCGGGAGGGCCCTGGTATCAGTACTTC.

This clonotype came up many times. The chain is built from TRBV25-1 and TRBJ1-2; a weak D match, TRBD1 (5 bases). V was pared by 3 bases and J by 5 bases, with 13 bases between. Germline CDR1 and CDR2: MGHDK and SYGVNS. There are 14 residues in the CDR3. CDR3 protein: CASSDPGPTYGYTF. The CDR3 region has the DNA TGTGCCAGCAGTGACCCGGGACCTACGTATGGCTACACCTTC.

This clonotype was seen ten or more times. This chain connects TRBV12-3 or TRBV12-4 to TRBJ2-2, with 8 nucleotides matching TRBD1. The J segment lost 9 bases and the V segment lost 7 bases, leaving 13 bases of the junction unmatched. The length of the CDR3 is 15 residues. CDR3 region: CASNPDRGSLWELFF. CDR3 bases: TGTGCCAGCAATCCAGACAGGGGTTCTTTGTGGGAGCTGTTTTTT.

In this sample, this clonotype turned up many times. The chain links TRBV12-3 or TRBV12-4 to TRBJ1-1; unclear D gene. The CDR3 loop spans 11 amino acids. V lost 6 bases to trimming and J lost 2 bases, with 4 bases between them. In DNA form, the CDR3 reads TGTGCCAGCAGACCTAACACTGAAGCTTTCTTT. Protein: CASRPNTEAFF.

The J gene is TRBJ1-2, the V gene TRBV7-2; 8 bases agree with TRBD1. Per germline, CDR1 SGHTA and CDR2 FQGNSA. The length of the CDR3 is 15 residues. Trimming at V came to 4 bases and at J to 5 bases, leaving 9 bases not matched to a gene. In DNA form, the CDR3 reads TGTGCCAGCAGCTCCAGGACAGGGTTGTCATATGGCTACACCTTC. Encoded protein: CASSSRTGLSYGYTF.

This clonotype turned up a few times. J is TRBJ1-1 and V is TRBV29-1; D may be TRBD1 (5 bases). CDR1 and CDR2 from the germline V gene are SQVTM and ANQGSEA. Trimming stripped 7 bases from V and 3 bases from J, with 15 bases between. CDR3 length: 13 amino acids. The CDR3 bases are TGCAGCGCAAGCCGGGGGGTGGACACTGAAGCTTTCTTT. Amino acid sequence: CSASRGVDTEAFF.

This clonotype was counted a few times. V and J are TRBV7-2 and TRBJ2-1, with unresolved D. V shed 3 bases and J shed 6 bases, with 6 bases lying between them. Germline lookup yields CDR1 SGHTA and CDR2 FQGNSA. The CDR3 length is 12 residues. This chain's CDR3 is CASSFPFNEQFF. CDR3 coding DNA: TGTGCCAGCAGCTTTCCGTTCAATGAGCAGTTCTTC.

This clonotype turned up a few times. V gene TRBV5-1 combines with J gene TRBJ2-1; D possibly uses TRBD1 or TRBD2 (5 bases each). Germline V gives CDR1 SGHRS, CDR2 YFSETQ. The CDR3 is 15 residues long. Trimming took off 1 base at V and 3 bases at J, with 11 bases between the two ends. The CDR3 DNA reads as TGCGCCAGCAGCTTGACAGGTCGGGACTACAATGAGCAGTTCTTC. Translated, it gives CASSLTGRDYNEQFF.